The rows below give T cell receptor beta chains drawn from one sample of a study of shared clonotypes between healthy human individuals. The assay was immunoSEQ multiplex PCR, and TCRdb's table has in-frame clones only and misses some. The data hold hundreds of thousands of clones, with 73% observed a single time. Input material: memory CD4+ T cells sorted from blood. The receptors here all came from a woman aged 25-40 years in good health. The conserved cysteine and the conserved F or W are not part of the CDR3 here. The order of the fields is CDR3 protein, CDR3 length, V gene.

cdr3_aa: SVLTSGVQETQY
cdr3_length: 12
v_call: TRBV29-1

cdr3_aa: ASTIRGVSTEAF
cdr3_length: 12
v_call: TRBV19

cdr3_aa: ASSLDRGGNQPQH
cdr3_length: 13
v_call: TRBV7-9

cdr3_aa: SAREVEAF
cdr3_length: 8
v_call: TRBV20-1

cdr3_aa: ASSPHREETQY
cdr3_length: 11
v_call: TRBV25-1

cdr3_aa: ASSTLGLAAPGEQY
cdr3_length: 14
v_call: TRBV5-1

cdr3_aa: ASSLGEVGYT
cdr3_length: 10
v_call: TRBV5-6

cdr3_aa: ASSSGTSNYNEQF
cdr3_length: 13
v_call: TRBV28

cdr3_aa: ASSYGDEQF
cdr3_length: 9
v_call: TRBV6-5

cdr3_aa: ASSLRDSEKLF
cdr3_length: 11
v_call: TRBV27

cdr3_aa: ASSLGDALSYEQY
cdr3_length: 13
v_call: TRBV11-2

cdr3_aa: ASSIPTGTGGGELF
cdr3_length: 14
v_call: TRBV11-1

cdr3_aa: ASSRGQGTDGYT
cdr3_length: 12
v_call: TRBV18

cdr3_aa: SVRASGSWGTDTQY
cdr3_length: 14
v_call: TRBV29-1

cdr3_aa: ASSFRTLAKNIQY
cdr3_length: 13
v_call: TRBV28

cdr3_aa: ASSTYMTAKYEQY
cdr3_length: 13
v_call: TRBV5-1

cdr3_aa: ASSLPGTVYGYT
cdr3_length: 12
v_call: TRBV4-1

cdr3_aa: ASSPGQGGPNTEAF
cdr3_length: 14
v_call: TRBV4-1